The rows below give T cell receptor beta chains drawn from one sample of a study of blood T cell repertoires in COVID-19. Produced via immunoSEQ multiplex PCR; TCRdb's table is partial and in-frame only. The table lists approximately 270,000 clones, 80% to 90% of them singletons, with more than 4% in the top ten. The material sequenced was PBMCs or T cells enriched from blood (not recorded which). The origin of the receptors is a woman aged 25 to 39 who had recovered from COVID-19. Each CDR3 is given with its conserved first and last residue. Each record gives: D gene, J gene, clone size, V gene, CDR3 protein, CDR3 DNA. A D gene is named only where the DNA matches it firmly. The listing skips clone size in some rows; elsewhere it reads once, few, many or a size class.

d_gene: TRBD2; j_gene: TRBJ2-1; abundance: .; v_gene: TRBV7-6; CDR3aa: CASSLGTSGGYNEQFF; CDR3nt: TGTGCCAGCAGCCTCGGGACTAGCGGGGGATACAATGAGCAGTTCTTC
d_gene: .; j_gene: TRBJ2-2; abundance: .; v_gene: TRBV6-6; CDR3aa: CASSPPGRTGELFF; CDR3nt: TGTGCCAGCAGCCCCCCGGGTCGCACCGGGGAGCTGTTTTTT
d_gene: TRBD2; j_gene: TRBJ2-1; abundance: .; v_gene: TRBV5-4; CDR3aa: CASTLGSGGAEEQFF; CDR3nt: TGTGCCAGCACCCTGGGAAGCGGGGGGGCTGAGGAGCAGTTCTTC
d_gene: TRBD1; j_gene: TRBJ1-1; abundance: few; v_gene: TRBV5-1; CDR3aa: CASSTDRVRAEAFF; CDR3nt: TGCGCCAGCAGCACCGACAGGGTTCGCGCTGAAGCTTTCTTT
d_gene: TRBD2; j_gene: TRBJ2-7; abundance: few; v_gene: TRBV28; CDR3aa: CASSLFWLAGAYEQYF; CDR3nt: TGTGCCAGCAGTTTGTTCTGGCTAGCGGGAGCATACGAGCAGTACTTC
d_gene: .; j_gene: TRBJ2-3; abundance: .; v_gene: TRBV5-8; CDR3aa: CASSLASAADTDTQYF; CDR3nt: TGTGCCAGCAGCTTGGCCTCTGCGGCGGACACAGATACGCAGTATTTT
d_gene: TRBD2; j_gene: TRBJ2-1; abundance: few; v_gene: TRBV9; CDR3aa: CASSVDLREDSQFF; CDR3nt: TGTGCCAGCAGCGTAGATCTGCGGGAGGATTCTCAGTTCTTC
d_gene: TRBD1; j_gene: TRBJ1-5; abundance: once; v_gene: TRBV30; CDR3aa: CAWSISGTGGQPQHF; CDR3nt: TGTGCCTGGAGTATCTCCGGGACAGGGGGTCAGCCCCAGCATTTT
d_gene: .; j_gene: TRBJ1-5; abundance: .; v_gene: TRBV28; CDR3aa: CASSTGGQTRLSQHF; CDR3nt: TGTGCCAGCAGCACGGGGGGACAAACAAGGCTCTCCCAGCATTTT
d_gene: TRBD1; j_gene: TRBJ1-2; abundance: once; v_gene: TRBV5-1; CDR3aa: CASSFEQGEVGYTF; CDR3nt: TGCGCCAGCAGCTTTGAACAGGGGGAGGTCGGCTACACCTTC
d_gene: .; j_gene: TRBJ1-2; abundance: .; v_gene: TRBV27; CDR3aa: CASSPDGQGRFYDGYTF; CDR3nt: TGTGCCAGCAGCCCGGACGGGCAGGGAAGATTTTACGATGGCTACACCTTC
d_gene: .; j_gene: TRBJ2-7; abundance: .; v_gene: TRBV9; CDR3aa: CASSADSYEQYF; CDR3nt: TGTGCCAGCAGCGCCGACAGCTACGAGCAGTACTTC
d_gene: .; j_gene: TRBJ1-1; abundance: .; v_gene: TRBV16; CDR3aa: CASSQSSGNTEAFF; CDR3nt: TGTGCCAGCAGCCAATCTTCAGGGAACACTGAAGCTTTCTTT
d_gene: TRBD1; j_gene: TRBJ1-5; abundance: .; v_gene: TRBV24-1; CDR3aa: CATSDDAGTGTHQPQHF; CDR3nt: TGTGCCACCAGTGATGACGCCGGGACAGGGACTCATCAGCCCCAGCATTTT
d_gene: TRBD2; j_gene: TRBJ2-7; abundance: .; v_gene: TRBV6-1; CDR3aa: CASSVGTSGSVPGEQYF; CDR3nt: TGTGCCAGCAGTGTGGGGACTAGCGGGAGCGTCCCAGGCGAGCAGTACTTC
d_gene: TRBD1; j_gene: TRBJ1-2; abundance: .; v_gene: TRBV28; CDR3aa: CASSPSGQELNYGYTF; CDR3nt: TGTGCCAGCAGTCCGTCAGGACAGGAGTTAAACTATGGCTACACCTTC